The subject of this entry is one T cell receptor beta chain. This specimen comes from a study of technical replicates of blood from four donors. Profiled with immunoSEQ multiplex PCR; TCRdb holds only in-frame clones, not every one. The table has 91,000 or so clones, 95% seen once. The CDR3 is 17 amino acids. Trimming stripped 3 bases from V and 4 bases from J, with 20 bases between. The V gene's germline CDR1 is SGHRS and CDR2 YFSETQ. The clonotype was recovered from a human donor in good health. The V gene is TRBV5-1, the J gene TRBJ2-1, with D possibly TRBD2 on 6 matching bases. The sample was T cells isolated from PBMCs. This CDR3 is CASSWRSLASIYNEQFF. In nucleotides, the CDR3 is TGCGCCAGCAGCTGGAGGTCCCTAGCGTCGATTTACAATGAGCAGTTCTTC. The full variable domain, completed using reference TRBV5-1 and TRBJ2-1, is KAGVTQTPRYLIKTRGQQVTLSCSPISGHRSVSWYQQTPGQGLQFLFEYFSETQRNKGNFPGRFSGRQFSNSRSEMNVSTLELGDSALYLCASSWRSLASIYNEQFFGPGTRLTVL.